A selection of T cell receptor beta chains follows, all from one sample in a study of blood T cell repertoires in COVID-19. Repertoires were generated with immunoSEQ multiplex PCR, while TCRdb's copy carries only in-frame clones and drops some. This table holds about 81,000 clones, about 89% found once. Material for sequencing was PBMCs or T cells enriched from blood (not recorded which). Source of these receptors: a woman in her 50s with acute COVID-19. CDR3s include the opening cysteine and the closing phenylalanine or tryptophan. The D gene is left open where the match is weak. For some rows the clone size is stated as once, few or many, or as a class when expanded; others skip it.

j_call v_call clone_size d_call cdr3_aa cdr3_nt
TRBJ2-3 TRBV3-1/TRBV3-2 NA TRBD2 CASSQGSGRVQDTQYF TGTGCCAGCAGCCAAGGTAGCGGGAGGGTCCAGGATACGCAGTATTTT
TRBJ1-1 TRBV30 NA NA CALSGGSANTEAFF TGTGCTCTCTCTGGGGGGTCCGCGAACACTGAAGCTTTCTTT
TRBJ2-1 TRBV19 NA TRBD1 CASTTPGQGYNEQFF TGTGCCAGTACCACCCCGGGACAGGGCTACAATGAGCAGTTCTTC
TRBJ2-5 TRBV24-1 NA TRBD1 CATSELGGQDQETQYF TGTGCCACCAGTGAGCTAGGGGGACAGGATCAAGAGACCCAGTACTTC
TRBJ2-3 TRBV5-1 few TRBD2 CASSLALAGPDTQYF TGCGCCAGCAGCTTGGCACTAGCGGGACCAGATACGCAGTATTTT
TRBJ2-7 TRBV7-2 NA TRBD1 CASSPGTGFSEQYF TGTGCCAGCAGTCCAGGGACAGGGTTCTCCGAGCAGTACTTC
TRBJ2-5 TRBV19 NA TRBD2 CASSSSGIQETQYF TGTGCCAGTAGTAGTAGCGGGATTCAAGAGACCCAGTACTTC
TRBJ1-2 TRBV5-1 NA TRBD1 CASSYGQGVYGYTF TGCGCCAGCAGCTACGGACAGGGGGTCTATGGCTACACCTTC
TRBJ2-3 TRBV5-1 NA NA CASSLADMVSDTQYF TGCGCCAGCAGCTTGGCTGACATGGTGTCAGATACGCAGTATTTT
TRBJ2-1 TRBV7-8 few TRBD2 CASSLREGLAVYNEQFF TGTGCCAGCAGCTTAAGGGAGGGACTAGCGGTCTACAATGAGCAGTTCTTC
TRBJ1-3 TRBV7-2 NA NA CASSYDRISGNTIYF TGTGCCAGCAGCTACGACAGGATCTCTGGAAACACCATATATTTT
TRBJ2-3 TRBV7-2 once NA CASNPRGTDTQYF TGTGCCAGCAACCCCAGGGGCACAGATACGCAGTATTTT
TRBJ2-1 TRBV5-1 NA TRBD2 CASSLERDSSYNEQFF TGCGCCAGCAGCTTGGAGCGGGATAGCTCCTACAATGAGCAGTTCTTC
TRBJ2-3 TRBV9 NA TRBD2 CASSVGTSGITDTQYF TGTGCCAGCAGCGTAGGGACTAGCGGGATAACAGATACGCAGTATTTT
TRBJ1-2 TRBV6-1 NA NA CASSESRVPYGYTF TGTGCCAGCAGTGAGTCCAGGGTCCCCTATGGCTACACCTTC
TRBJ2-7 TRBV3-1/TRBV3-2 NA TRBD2 CASSQTSGEYEQYF TGTGCCAGCAGCCAAACTAGCGGAGAATACGAGCAGTACTTC